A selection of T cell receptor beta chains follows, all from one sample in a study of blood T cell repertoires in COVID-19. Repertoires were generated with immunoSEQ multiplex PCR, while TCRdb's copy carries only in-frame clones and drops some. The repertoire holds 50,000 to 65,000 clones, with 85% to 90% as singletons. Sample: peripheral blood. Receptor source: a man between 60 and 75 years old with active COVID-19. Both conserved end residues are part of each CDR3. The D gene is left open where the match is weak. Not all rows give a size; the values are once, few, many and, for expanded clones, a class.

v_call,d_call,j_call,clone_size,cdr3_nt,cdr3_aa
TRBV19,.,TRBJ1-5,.,TGTGCCAGTAGTATCGTAGGGGGTCAGCCCCAGCATTTT,CASSIVGGQPQHF
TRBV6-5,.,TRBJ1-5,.,TGTGCCAGCTGGGGAGGGTACCTCGATCAGCCCCAGCATTTT,CASWGGYLDQPQHF
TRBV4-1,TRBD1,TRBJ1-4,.,TGCGCCAGCAGCCAACGGACAGGGGGACGGTTTGAAAAACTGTTTTTT,CASSQRTGGRFEKLFF
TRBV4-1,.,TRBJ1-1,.,TGCGCCAGCAGCCAAGTTGGGGCCCTCTCGGCGTGGAACACTGAAGCTTTCTTT,CASSQVGALSAWNTEAFF
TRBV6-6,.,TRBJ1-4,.,TGTGCCAGCAGTTGGGGCCAGCGAGAAAAACTGTTTTTT,CASSWGQREKLFF
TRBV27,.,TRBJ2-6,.,TGTGCCAGCAGCTTATCTAGCTCTGGGGCCAACGTCCTGACTTTC,CASSLSSSGANVLTF
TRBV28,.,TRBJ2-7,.,TGTGCCAGCGGTTTAAGCAGGGCATCCTACGAGCAGTACTTC,CASGLSRASYEQYF
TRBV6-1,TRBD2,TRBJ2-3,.,TGTGCCAGCAGTGAAGATATATGGACTAGCAGATTCACTAGCACAGATACGCAGTATTTT,CASSEDIWTSRFTSTDTQYF
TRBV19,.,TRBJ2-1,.,TGTGCCAGTATCCCCCAGGTTGGCCGTTACAATGAGCAGTTCTTC,CASIPQVGRYNEQFF
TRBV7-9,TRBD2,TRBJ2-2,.,TGTGCCAGCAGCAAAACTCGAGCCGGGAGGGACACCGGGGAGCTGTTTTTT,CASSKTRAGRDTGELFF
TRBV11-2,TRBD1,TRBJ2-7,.,TGTGCCAGCAGCTTAGACAGGGGGCCCTGGAGTGAGCAGTACTTC,CASSLDRGPWSEQYF
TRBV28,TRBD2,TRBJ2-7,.,TGTGCCAGCAGCTCCCCGGGACTAGCGTACGAGCAGTACTTC,CASSSPGLAYEQYF
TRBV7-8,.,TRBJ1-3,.,TGTGCCAGCAGCTTAATGTCTATGACTGGAAACACCATATATTTT,CASSLMSMTGNTIYF
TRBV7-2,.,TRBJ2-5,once,TGTGCCAGCAGCAGAATGGAGGCGGAGACCCAGTACTTC,CASSRMEAETQYF
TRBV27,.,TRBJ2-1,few,TGTGCCAGCAGTTTTGTAGCGGATTTGCCAAGGGGAAATGAGCAGTTCTTC,CASSFVADLPRGNEQFF
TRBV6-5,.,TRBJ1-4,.,TGTGCCAGCAGTTACGGGAGGGGTAATGAAAAACTGTTTTTT,CASSYGRGNEKLFF
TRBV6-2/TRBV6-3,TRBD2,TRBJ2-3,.,TGTGCCAGCAGCCTTACTAGCGGAAGCACAGATACGCAGTATTTT,CASSLTSGSTDTQYF
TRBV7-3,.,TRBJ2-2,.,TGTGCCAGCAGGCCTGAACGGGGGGAGCTGTTTTTT,CASRPERGELFF
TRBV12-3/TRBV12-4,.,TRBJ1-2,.,TGTGCCAGCAGTTTAACAGGGCCCTATGGCTACACCTTC,CASSLTGPYGYTF
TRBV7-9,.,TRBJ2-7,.,TGTGCCAGCAGCTCGTGGTCCACGTCGAGCGAGCAGTACTTC,CASSSWSTSSEQYF
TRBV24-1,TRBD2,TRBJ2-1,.,TGTGCCACCAGTGATTTTGGGCTAGCGGGAGGGAGGGAGCAGTTCTTC,CATSDFGLAGGREQFF
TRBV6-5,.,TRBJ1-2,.,TGTGCCAGCAGTTCCCAGGGTGGCGGCTACACCTTC,CASSSQGGGYTF
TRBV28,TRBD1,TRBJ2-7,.,TGTGCCAGCAGTTTTTTCACCCCGACAGGGGGGGGCGAGCAGTACTTC,CASSFFTPTGGGEQYF
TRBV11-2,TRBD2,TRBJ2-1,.,TGTGCCAGCAGCTTAGGGAGCGGGGCCCCCTACAATGAGCAGTTCTTC,CASSLGSGAPYNEQFF
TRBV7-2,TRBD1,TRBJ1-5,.,TGTGCCAGCAGCTTATCGACAGGGCCGTATAGCAATCAGCCCCAGCATTTT,CASSLSTGPYSNQPQHF
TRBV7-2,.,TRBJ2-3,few,TGTGCCAGCAGCAGTTTAAGGGGGTGGGGATACACAGATACGCAGTATTTT,CASSSLRGWGYTDTQYF
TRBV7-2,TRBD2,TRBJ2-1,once,TGTGCCAGCAGCTTAGTGGCGCTGCGGGAGGGTCGGAATGAGCAGTTCTTC,CASSLVALREGRNEQFF
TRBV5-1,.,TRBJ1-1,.,TGCGCCAGCAGCTTCGGGGGGCGGATGAGGAACACTGAAGCTTTCTTT,CASSFGGRMRNTEAFF
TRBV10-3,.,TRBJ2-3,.,TGTGCCATCAGTGGAGGCCTCCTAGCCCCCTTGAACGGAGATACGCAGTATTTT,CAISGGLLAPLNGDTQYF
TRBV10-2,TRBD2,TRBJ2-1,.,TGCGCCAGCAGGACTAGCGGGAGCCTCAATGAGCAGTTCTTC,CASRTSGSLNEQFF
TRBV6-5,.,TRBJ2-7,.,TGTGCCAGCAGTCAGAACAGGGTCTCCTACGAGCAGTACTTC,CASSQNRVSYEQYF
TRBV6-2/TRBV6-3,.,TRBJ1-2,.,TGTGCCAGCAGTTACATACTAGGGTGGCATGGCTACACCTTC,CASSYILGWHGYTF
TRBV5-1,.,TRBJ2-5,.,TGCGCCAGCAGCTTGTATCGAGGGCCCGAGACCCAGTACTTC,CASSLYRGPETQYF
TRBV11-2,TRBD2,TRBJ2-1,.,TGTGCCAGCAGCTTTTATCGCGGGAGTAATTATGAGCAGTTCTTC,CASSFYRGSNYEQFF
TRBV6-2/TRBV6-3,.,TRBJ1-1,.,TGTGCCAGCAGTTCCGCAACAGCTGGGAACACTGAAGCTTTCTTT,CASSSATAGNTEAFF
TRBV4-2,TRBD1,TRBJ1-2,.,TGTGCCAGCAGCCAGCAGGAAGGGGGCATGGGCTACACCTTC,CASSQQEGGMGYTF
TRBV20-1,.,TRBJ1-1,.,TGCAGTGCAGGCCCGGACAGAGGGGCTTTCTTT,CSAGPDRGAFF
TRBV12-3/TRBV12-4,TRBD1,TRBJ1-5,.,TGTGCCAGCAGTCAACAGGGGCTTCAGCCCCAGCATTTT,CASSQQGLQPQHF
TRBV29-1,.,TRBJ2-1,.,TGCAGCGCCCCGGGTCGGTCCTCCTACAATGAGCAGTTCTTC,CSAPGRSSYNEQFF
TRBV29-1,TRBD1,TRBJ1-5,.,TGCAGCGTGGGACAGGGGGCTGGTCAGCCCCAGCATTTT,CSVGQGAGQPQHF
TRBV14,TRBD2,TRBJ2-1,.,TGTGCCAGCAGCCAAAGTACAACGGGACTAGCGGGAGTTTTCGATGAGCAGTTCTTC,CASSQSTTGLAGVFDEQFF